This TCR beta chain originates from a study of response to subunit inactivated influenza vaccine. TCRdb reprocessed the RT-PCR reads via MiXCR and lists one record per CDR3 protein. Of 650,000 to 800,000 distinct CDR3 sequences detected, around 14% appear once; the ten largest clones hold 5.5% to 7%. Overall study results and limits: The study's authors posited that every seasonal influenza vaccination enlists few new T cells.

This CDR3 has 16 residues. Germline V gives CDR1 SGHNT, CDR2 YENEEA. V shed 5 bases, J shed 5 bases, and the junction held 8 bases outside the gene matches. Regarding this clonotype: The antigen is not known.

The TCR was taken from a man between 45 and 60 years old who received an inactivated influenza vaccine. The sample was PBMCs from blood, taken 14 to 15 days before vaccination. This chain joins TRBV11-3 and TRBJ2-5, with 13 bases matching TRBD2. The CDR3 bases are TGTGCCAGCAGCCCCGGACTAGCGGGAGCTCCGGAGACCCAGTACTTC. Protein sequence: CASSPGLAGAPETQYF.